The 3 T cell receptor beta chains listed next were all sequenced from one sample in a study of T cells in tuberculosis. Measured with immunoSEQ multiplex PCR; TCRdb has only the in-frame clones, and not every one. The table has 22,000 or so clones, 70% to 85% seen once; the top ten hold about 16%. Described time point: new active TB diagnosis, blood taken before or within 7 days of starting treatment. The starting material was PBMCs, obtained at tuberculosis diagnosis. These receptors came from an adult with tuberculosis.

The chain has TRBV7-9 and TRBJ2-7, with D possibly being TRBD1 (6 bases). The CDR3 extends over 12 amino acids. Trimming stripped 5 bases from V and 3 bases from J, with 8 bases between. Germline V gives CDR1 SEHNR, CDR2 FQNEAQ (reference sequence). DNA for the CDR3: TGTGCCAGCAGCAAGGACAGCTACGAGCAGTACTTC. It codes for CASSKDSYEQYF.

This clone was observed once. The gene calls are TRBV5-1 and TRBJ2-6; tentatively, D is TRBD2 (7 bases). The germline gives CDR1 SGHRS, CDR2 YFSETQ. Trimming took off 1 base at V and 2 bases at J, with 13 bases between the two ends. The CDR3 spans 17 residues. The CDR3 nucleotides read TGCGCCAGCAGCTTGCTGGGGAGGGGGACTGGGGCCAACGTCCTGACTTTC. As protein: CASSLLGRGTGANVLTF.

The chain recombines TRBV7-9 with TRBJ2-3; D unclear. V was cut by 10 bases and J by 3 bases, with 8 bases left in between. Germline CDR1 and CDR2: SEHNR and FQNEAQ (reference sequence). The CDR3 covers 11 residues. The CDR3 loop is CATATTDTQYF. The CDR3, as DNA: TGTGCCACCGCTACGACAGATACGCAGTATTTT.